These 27 T cell receptor beta chains were all obtained from the same sample, sequenced in a study of cytomegalovirus exposure and HLA in healthy donors. PCR primers comprised 60 Vbeta and 13 Jbeta primers. Profiled with immunoSEQ multiplex PCR; TCRdb holds only in-frame clones, not every one. This table has fewer than 200,000 clones, approximately 84% appearing once. Input material: PBMCs. The receptors here all came from a girl under three years old in good health and CMV-seronegative.

The chain combines TRBV19 with TRBJ2-5; possibly TRBD1 for D (6 bases). With 2 bases removed from V and 5 bases from J, the gap between germline ends came to 18 bases. Looked up from germline, CDR1 is LNHDA and CDR2 is SQIVND (reference sequence). The CDR3 has 16 residues. CDR3 nucleotide sequence: TGTGCCAGTAGTATACGGGGACAATCAGGGCAGGAGACCCAGTACTTC. This translates into CASSIRGQSGQETQYF.

This clone came up a few times. The chain recombines TRBV5-1 with TRBJ2-7, with TRBD1 as a possible D gene (5 bases). The germline V gene has CDR1 SGHRS and CDR2 YFSETQ. Trimming stripped 4 bases from V and 5 bases from J, with 10 bases between. This CDR3 region has 12 residues. CDR3 DNA: TGCGCCAGCAGCATAACAGGTGACGAGCAGTACTTC. It specifies CASSITGDEQYF.

This clone was picked up a small number of times. The genes are TRBV10-1 and TRBJ2-3; D perhaps matches TRBD2 (7 bases). The CDR3 extends over 14 amino acids. The germline V gene has CDR1 WNHNN and CDR2 SYGVQD (reference sequence). Trimming cost V 7 bases and J 3 bases, with 14 bases left between them. The CDR3 sequence is CASIRGGLTDTQYF. The CDR3 region has the DNA TGCGCCAGCATTAGGGGGGGGCTAACAGATACGCAGTATTTT.

This chain joins TRBV19 and TRBJ2-7; D call uncertain. The CDR3 extends over 14 amino acids. The V end was cut by 0 bases, the J end by 3 bases, with 9 bases between. Germline lookup yields CDR1 LNHDA and CDR2 SQIVND (reference sequence). The chain's CDR3 is CASSIDGSLYEQYF. The CDR3 DNA is TGTGCCAGTAGTATAGATGGCAGTCTCTACGAGCAGTACTTC. Based on the CDR3 plus reference TRBV19 and TRBJ2-7, the full variable domain is DGGITQSPKYLFRKEGQNVTLSCEQNLNHDAMYWYRQDPGQGLRLIYYSQIVNDFQKGDIAEGYSVSREKKESFPLTVTSAQKNPTAFYLCASSIDGSLYEQYFGPGTRLTVT.

V usage is TRBV5-4 and J usage is TRBJ2-1, with 8 bases lining up with TRBD2. CDR1 and CDR2 (germline): SGHNT, YYREEE (reference sequence). This CDR3 is 15 amino acids long. V dropped 2 bases and J dropped 3; count of bases not matched to a gene: 4. CDR3: CASSFLAGNYNEQFF. In nucleotides, the CDR3 is TGTGCCAGCAGCTTTTTAGCGGGGAACTACAATGAGCAGTTCTTC.

The chain joins TRBV15 to TRBJ2-2; 15 nucleotides match TRBD2. The CDR3 has 21 amino acids. The V segment lost 1 base and the J segment 4 bases; nucleotides outside the gene matches: 13. Germline CDR1 is LNHNV and CDR2 is YYDKDF (reference sequence). In DNA, the CDR3 is TGTGCCACCAGCAGAGCGCAAAGGACTAGCGGGGGGGCTGAGGGCACCGGGGAGCTGTTTTTT. It is translated as CATSRAQRTSGGAEGTGELFF.

The chain is built from TRBV4-1 and TRBJ2-5, with 7 bases that match TRBD2. There are 15 residues in the CDR3. J gave up 2 bases and V 4 bases, and 7 bases lay outside the gene matches. Germline loops: CDR1 MGHRA, CDR2 YSYEKL. CDR3 protein: CASSLQRGGQETQYF. CDR3 coding DNA: TGCGCCAGCAGCCTCCAGCGGGGAGGGCAAGAGACCCAGTACTTC.

On this clone: This sample includes further DNA sequences coding for the same CDR3. This chain uses TRBV30 with TRBJ2-7; D ambiguous. Germline-derived CDR1 and CDR2 are GTSNPN and SVGIG (reference sequence). The CDR3 runs to 13 residues. The V end lost 0 bases, the J end lost 0 bases, and 6 bases lay between the germline ends. CDR3 loop: CAWSVASSYEQYF. CDR3 coding DNA: TGTGCCTGGAGTGTGGCCAGCTCCTACGAGCAGTACTTC.

As regards this clone: Other DNA sequences in this specimen translate into the identical CDR3. The chain uses TRBV30 and TRBJ2-7, with D perhaps TRBD2 (5 bases). This CDR3 has 12 amino acids. The V end was cut by 0 bases, the J end by 4 bases, with 7 bases between. The V gene's germline CDR1 is GTSNPN and CDR2 SVGIG (reference sequence). CDR3 in DNA: TGTGCCTGGAGTGTGGGCGGGTACGAGCAGTACTTC. This encodes CAWSVGGYEQYF.

The chain carries TRBV29-1 and TRBJ1-1; 9 nucleotides align to TRBD1. The CDR3 runs to 12 residues. The V gene's germline CDR1 is SQVTM and CDR2 ANQGSEA. DNA for the CDR3: TGCAGTGCTAGACAGGGGGGCACTGAAGCTTTCTTT. It yields the protein CSARQGGTEAFF.

The V and J genes are TRBV7-9 and TRBJ1-2; D may be TRBD1 (5 bases). CDR3 length: 14 residues. Germline V gives CDR1 SEHNR, CDR2 FQNEAQ (reference sequence). V was clipped by 1 base and J by 4 bases, with 10 bases between them. The CDR3 DNA is TGTGCCAGCAGCTTAGAGGGCAGGGCCTATGGCTACACCTTC. The encoded protein is CASSLEGRAYGYTF.

The rearrangement joins TRBV4-2 to TRBJ1-2, with D tentatively TRBD1 (6 bases). Germline values: CDR1 LGHNA, CDR2 YNFKEQ. The CDR3 is made up of 18 amino acids. V was pared by 4 bases and J by 1 base, with 22 bases between. In nucleotides, the CDR3 is TGTGCCAGCAGCCCTCGGGACGGCGGGCAGGGGCATAACTATGGCTACACCTTC. Its protein product is CASSPRDGGQGHNYGYTF.

This clone was seen a handful of times. The chain recombines TRBV19 with TRBJ1-2; maybe TRBD1 (6 bases). V lost 3 bases, J lost 5 bases, and 16 bases lay in between. The germline CDR1 and CDR2 sequences are LNHDA and SQIVND (reference sequence). The CDR3 is made up of 15 amino acids. CDR3 sequence (DNA): TGTGCCAGTAGTATCCACCCGGACAGAATTTATGGCTACACCTTC. Encoded protein: CASSIHPDRIYGYTF.

V and J are TRBV30 and TRBJ1-5; possible D gene TRBD1, 5 bases. Trimming removed 0 bases from V and 6 bases from J, with 24 bases in between. From germline, CDR1 is GTSNPN and CDR2 SVGIG (reference sequence). The length of the CDR3 is 18 residues. The CDR3 DNA sequence: TGTGCCTGGAGTGTAGGGGCAGGTCCTTTAGGGCCTTTTCAGCCCCAGCATTTT. Amino acids: CAWSVGAGPLGPFQPQHF. The whole variable domain, filled in from reference TRBV30 and TRBJ1-5, reads SQTIHQWPATLVQPVGSPLSLECTVEGTSNPNLYWYRQAAGRGLQLLFYSVGIGQISSEVPQNLSASRPQDRQFILSSKKLLLSDSGFYLCAWSVGAGPLGPFQPQHFGDGTRLSIL.

The rearrangement uses TRBV25-1 and TRBJ1-2, with TRBD1 as a possible D gene (6 bases). CDR1 and CDR2 from the germline V gene are MGHDK and SYGVNS. V dropped 8 bases and J dropped 2 bases, with 21 bases sitting between them. This CDR3 has 16 amino acids. The CDR3 region has the DNA TGTGCCAGCCTACCGAACCATACAGGGAAGAACTATGGCTACACCTTC. Its translation is CASLPNHTGKNYGYTF.

The chain has TRBV18 and TRBJ2-3; 9 bases match TRBD2. J gave up 7 bases and V 4 bases, and 12 bases lay outside the gene matches. CDR3 length: 16 amino acids. CDR1 and CDR2 from the germline V gene are KGHSH and LQKENI. As DNA, the CDR3 is TGTGCCAGCTCACAGGTTAGCGGGAGCGTAAAGAATACGCAGTATTTT. This translates into CASSQVSGSVKNTQYF. Full variable domain (missing parts from reference TRBV18 and TRBJ2-3): NAGVMQNPRHLVRRRGQEARLRCSPMKGHSHVYWYRQLPEEGLKFMVYLQKENIIDESGMPKERFSAEFPKEGPSILRIQQVVRGDSAAYFCASSQVSGSVKNTQYFGPGTRLTVL.

This clone was counted only a few times. The J gene is TRBJ2-7, the V gene TRBV13; tentative D call: TRBD1 (7 bases). Trimming removed 1 base from V and 6 bases from J, with 16 bases in between. The CDR3 sequence is 15 residues long. The germline CDR1 and CDR2 sequences are PRHDT and FYEKMQ (reference sequence). Written as DNA, the CDR3 is TGTGCCAGCAGCTTAGCGGCGGAGGGGGCGATCGAGCAGTACTTC. Translation gives CASSLAAEGAIEQYF.

The rearrangement uses TRBV2 and TRBJ1-6; D not resolved. Germline V CDR1 and CDR2: SNHLY, FYNNEI. CDR3 length equals 15 residues. V was shortened by 6 bases and J by 0 bases, with 9 bases between the two germline ends. In nucleotides, the CDR3 is TGTGCCAGCAGCCCCGGGAGCTCCTATAATTCACCCCTCCACTTT. Amino acid sequence: CASSPGSSYNSPLHF.

This clone has a handful of counts. The rearrangement joins TRBV6-1 to TRBJ1-1; the D is unclear. The germline CDR1 and CDR2 sequences are MNHNS and SASEGT. V lost 2 bases to trimming and J lost 4 bases, with 5 bases between them. This CDR3 has 12 residues. CDR3 DNA sequence: TGTGCCAGCAGTGAATTGAGCACTGAAGCTTTCTTT. It translates to CASSELSTEAFF.

The V gene is TRBV9, the J gene TRBJ2-6; tentative D call: TRBD2 (6 bases). The CDR3 sequence is 18 residues long. Germline CDR1 is SGDLS and CDR2 is YYNGEE. Trimming shortened V by 1 base and J by 0 bases, and 14 bases separated the two germline ends. Written as DNA, the CDR3 is TGTGCCAGCAGCGTAATGCCCGGGGGATACTCTGGGGCCAACGTCCTGACTTTC. It translates to CASSVMPGGYSGANVLTF.

The gene calls are TRBV18 and TRBJ2-7; D is perhaps TRBD1 (5 bases). The V end was cut by 1 base, the J end by 3 bases, with 10 bases between. The CDR3 consists of 14 residues. In germline, CDR1 is KGHSH, CDR2 LQKENI. The DNA for the CDR3 is TGTGCCAGCTCACCACTCGGCAGGGTCTACGAGCAGTACTTC. This codes for CASSPLGRVYEQYF.

V gene TRBV30 combines with J gene TRBJ1-1; D is perhaps TRBD1 (6 bases). Trimming took off 0 bases at V and 4 bases at J, with 6 bases between the two ends. Germline-derived CDR1 and CDR2 are GTSNPN and SVGIG (reference sequence). The CDR3 runs 12 residues. Written as DNA, the CDR3 is TGTGCCTGGAGTGTACAGGGCACTGAAGCTTTCTTT. Translation: CAWSVQGTEAFF.

This clone came up a few times. This chain uses TRBV4-1 with TRBJ2-1; 8 nucleotides agree with TRBD2. CDR3 length: 15 residues. Per the germline V gene, CDR1 is MGHRA and CDR2 is YSYEKL. Trimming at V came to 1 base and at J to 3 bases, leaving 2 bases not matched to a gene. CDR3 residues: CASSQASGLYNEQFF. Here the CDR3 DNA reads TGCGCCAGCAGCCAAGCTAGCGGGCTCTACAATGAGCAGTTCTTC.

The J gene is TRBJ2-7, the V gene TRBV10-2; 7 nucleotides match TRBD1. Germline assignment: CDR1 WSHSY and CDR2 SAAADI. The CDR3 contains 19 residues. V lost 6 bases, J lost 2 bases, and 22 bases stayed unmatched. The CDR3 is CASSPIRLIHRQGTYEQYF. The DNA of the CDR3 is TGCGCCAGCAGCCCCATCAGATTAATACACCGACAGGGAACCTACGAGCAGTACTTC.

This clone came up a few times. V is TRBV5-8 and J is TRBJ1-2; TRBD1 matches at 10 bases. Germline V gene sequence: CDR1 SGHTS, CDR2 YDEGEE. CDR3 length equals 14 residues. The J segment lost 1 base and the V segment lost 4 bases, leaving 1 base of the junction unmatched. The CDR3 sequence: CASSRDRGNYGYTF. The CDR3 DNA is TGTGCCAGCAGCAGGGACAGGGGTAACTATGGCTACACCTTC.

The V gene is TRBV4-2, the J gene TRBJ2-2; 7 bases line up with TRBD2. CDR3 length equals 15 residues. From germline, CDR1 is LGHNA and CDR2 YNFKEQ. Trimming removed 1 base from V and 5 bases from J; junction bases left unmatched: 4. CDR3 DNA: TGTGCCAGCAGCCAAGCGGGAGGTACGACCGGGGAGCTGTTTTTT. It specifies CASSQAGGTTGELFF.

The CDR3, as DNA: TGCGCCAGCAGCTTGGGGAGGGGGCTAATGGATCAGCCCCAGCATTTT. Translating it yields CASSLGRGLMDQPQHF. V is TRBV5-1 and J is TRBJ1-5; TRBD1 aligns across 7 bases. The CDR3 runs 16 residues. Germline trimming cut 0 bases from V and 5 bases from J; bases unmatched to any gene: 8. CDR1 SGHRS and CDR2 YFSETQ come from the germline V gene.